This is a list of T cell receptor beta chains from one sample in a study of T cells in Graves' hyperthyroidism and ophthalmopathy. TCRdb reanalysed the multiplex PCR reads using MiXCR and keeps one entry per CDR3 protein. The table records 500,000 or so distinct CDR3 sequences, 15% to 20% of them present only once. Sequenced material: blood. The source is a woman under 30 with Graves' ophthalmopathy. Both conserved end residues are part of each CDR3. Fields, in order: D gene, clone size, J gene, V gene, CDR3 DNA, CDR3 protein. D genes are given only for firm matches. Where a row states a size, it is once, few, many or the class of an expanded clone; other rows omit it.

D: NA
size: NA
J: TRBJ1-4
V: TRBV5-1
DNA: TGCGCCAGCAGCTTGGAGGGATTGGGTGAAAAACTGTTTTTT
CDR3: CASSLEGLGEKLFF

D: TRBD2
size: many
J: TRBJ2-1
V: TRBV28
DNA: TGTGCCAGCGTAAAGCGGGGGTTTAGGGACAATGAGCAGTTCTTC
CDR3: CASVKRGFRDNEQFF

D: TRBD2
size: many
J: TRBJ2-7
V: TRBV12-3/TRBV12-4
DNA: TGTGCCAGCAGTTTTTGGCTAGCGGGGGCCCCCCACGAGCAGTACTTC
CDR3: CASSFWLAGAPHEQYF

D: NA
size: NA
J: TRBJ1-2
V: TRBV15
DNA: TGTGCCACCAGCATTGGGACGTTTACTAACTATGGCTACACCTTC
CDR3: CATSIGTFTNYGYTF

D: NA
size: NA
J: TRBJ1-4
V: TRBV9
DNA: TGTGCCAGCAGCGTGGGACGCCAGCCGGAAAAACTGTTTTTT
CDR3: CASSVGRQPEKLFF

D: TRBD1
size: few
J: TRBJ1-1
V: TRBV7-8
DNA: TGTGCCAGCAGACCAAACAGGGGGCGAGAGAACACTGAAGCTTTCTTT
CDR3: CASRPNRGRENTEAFF

D: NA
size: many
J: TRBJ2-7
V: TRBV7-6
DNA: TGTGCCAGCAGCCCAAGGAGGGACTTTCTCTCCTACGAGCAGTACTTC
CDR3: CASSPRRDFLSYEQYF

D: NA
size: many
J: TRBJ2-5
V: TRBV7-2
DNA: TGTGCCAGCAGCTTAGGGGTGTACTCAGAGACCCAGTACTTC
CDR3: CASSLGVYSETQYF

D: NA
size: many
J: TRBJ2-3
V: TRBV9
DNA: TGTGCCAGCAGCGTACAGGGTAGCACAGATACGCAGTATTTT
CDR3: CASSVQGSTDTQYF

D: NA
size: few
J: TRBJ1-4
V: TRBV2
DNA: TGTGCCAGCAACTCGTATGCAACTAATGAAAAACTGTTTTTT
CDR3: CASNSYATNEKLFF

D: NA
size: many
J: TRBJ1-1
V: TRBV11-2
DNA: TGTGCCAGCAGCAGGGACGGGGGCGTCACTGAAGCTTTCTTT
CDR3: CASSRDGGVTEAFF

D: NA
size: few
J: TRBJ1-1
V: TRBV19
DNA: TGTGCCAGTAGTAACGAGGGCCGGGCTAAAGCTTTCTTT
CDR3: CASSNEGRAKAFF

D: NA
size: NA
J: TRBJ2-2
V: TRBV10-3
DNA: TGTGCCATCAGCCCGATCGAGACACCGAACACCGGGGAGCTGTTTTTT
CDR3: CAISPIETPNTGELFF

D: TRBD2
size: many
J: TRBJ2-7
V: TRBV18
DNA: TGTGCCAGCTCACCAGTGGAGCGGGAGCGGGAGCAGTACTTC
CDR3: CASSPVEREREQYF

D: NA
size: many
J: TRBJ2-5
V: TRBV12-3/TRBV12-4
DNA: TGTGCCAGCAGTCCGGGGACATATCAAGAGACCCAGTACTTC
CDR3: CASSPGTYQETQYF

D: NA
size: NA
J: TRBJ1-4
V: TRBV5-1
DNA: TGCGCCAGCAGCGACGGGACAAGGGGAGAAAAACTGTTTTTT
CDR3: CASSDGTRGEKLFF

D: NA
size: NA
J: TRBJ2-7
V: TRBV5-1
DNA: TGCGCCAGCAGCCCGGCCCAACCCCCCCACGAGCAGTACTTC
CDR3: CASSPAQPPHEQYF

D: NA
size: many
J: TRBJ1-1
V: TRBV5-1
DNA: TGCGCCAGCAATAGGGGCCTCATGAACACTGAAGCTTTCTTT
CDR3: CASNRGLMNTEAFF

D: NA
size: NA
J: TRBJ1-5
V: TRBV6-1
DNA: TGTGCCAGTGGGTCAGGGAATCAGCCCCAGCATTTT
CDR3: CASGSGNQPQHF

D: TRBD1
size: NA
J: TRBJ1-2
V: TRBV20-1
DNA: TGCAGTGCTAAACAATGGGACAGGCCGTATAACTATGGCTACACCTTC
CDR3: CSAKQWDRPYNYGYTF

D: TRBD2
size: many
J: TRBJ2-7
V: TRBV5-1
DNA: TGCGCCAGCGCCTGGCCGCTAGCGGGAGAGAAAGAGCAGTACTTC
CDR3: CASAWPLAGEKEQYF

D: TRBD1
size: many
J: TRBJ1-2
V: TRBV15
DNA: TGTGCCACCACAGGGGGAGGGATCGGCTACACCTTC
CDR3: CATTGGGIGYTF

D: NA
size: few
J: TRBJ1-1
V: TRBV6-1
DNA: TGTGCCAGCAGTGAACAGGGGCTGGTTAACACTGAAGCTTTCTTT
CDR3: CASSEQGLVNTEAFF

D: NA
size: many
J: TRBJ1-2
V: TRBV6-1
DNA: TGTGCCAGCAGTTCAACTATCGATAGAGGCTACACCTTC
CDR3: CASSSTIDRGYTF

D: TRBD1
size: many
J: TRBJ2-5
V: TRBV20-1
DNA: TGCAGTGCTAGAGATGTCAGGGGGCGAGTACAAGAGACCCAGTACTTC
CDR3: CSARDVRGRVQETQYF

D: NA
size: many
J: TRBJ2-1
V: TRBV11-3
DNA: TGTGCCAGCAGCTTATCAGGGAGTAATGAGCAGTTCTTC
CDR3: CASSLSGSNEQFF

D: NA
size: NA
J: TRBJ1-1
V: TRBV19
DNA: TGTGCCAGTAGTGGACATCCGAGCACTGAAGCTTTCTTT
CDR3: CASSGHPSTEAFF

D: NA
size: many
J: TRBJ2-3
V: TRBV12-3/TRBV12-4
DNA: TGTGCCAGCAGCCCTACCCCCAGCACAGATACGCAGTATTTT
CDR3: CASSPTPSTDTQYF

D: TRBD1
size: many
J: TRBJ1-1
V: TRBV2
DNA: TGTGCCAGCAACTCCCCCGGGACAGCCGTGGAAGCTTTCTTT
CDR3: CASNSPGTAVEAFF

D: NA
size: many
J: TRBJ1-5
V: TRBV28
DNA: TGTGCCAGCAGTCCGCCGGAGGTTTATAGCAATCAGCCCCAGCATTTT
CDR3: CASSPPEVYSNQPQHF

D: NA
size: few
J: TRBJ2-2
V: TRBV10-2
DNA: TGCGCCAGCAGTGAGTCACTAGTAATACTCGGCGGGGAGCTGTTTTTT
CDR3: CASSESLVILGGELFF

D: TRBD1
size: NA
J: TRBJ1-2
V: TRBV29-1
DNA: TGCAGCGTCGTGGGACAGGGGGATAACTATGGCTACACCTTC
CDR3: CSVVGQGDNYGYTF

D: NA
size: NA
J: TRBJ1-5
V: TRBV7-2
DNA: TGTGCCAGCAGGGAGGGGGGGGGTGGTCAGCCCCAGCATTTT
CDR3: CASREGGGGQPQHF

D: NA
size: NA
J: TRBJ1-2
V: TRBV7-6
DNA: TGTGCCAGCAGCTTTAACAATAACTATGGCTACACCTTC
CDR3: CASSFNNNYGYTF

D: NA
size: NA
J: TRBJ1-5
V: TRBV28
DNA: TGTGCCAGCAGTTTATGGGGTCAGCCCCAGCATTTT
CDR3: CASSLWGQPQHF

D: TRBD1
size: many
J: TRBJ1-2
V: TRBV7-2
DNA: TGTGCCAGCAGCTTAAGAGACAGGGATGGCTACACCTTC
CDR3: CASSLRDRDGYTF

D: TRBD1
size: few
J: TRBJ2-5
V: TRBV6-1
DNA: TGTGCCAGCAGTGGGACAGGGAGGGAGACCCAGTACTTC
CDR3: CASSGTGRETQYF

D: NA
size: many
J: TRBJ2-2
V: TRBV5-6
DNA: TGTGCCAGCAGACACCTACAGGGCACCGGGGAGCTGTTTTTT
CDR3: CASRHLQGTGELFF

D: NA
size: few
J: TRBJ2-3
V: TRBV5-8
DNA: TGTGCCGGCAGCTTCAGGGAATCAGATACGCAGTATTTT
CDR3: CAGSFRESDTQYF

D: NA
size: NA
J: TRBJ1-3
V: TRBV2
DNA: TGTGCCAGCGGAGCGAGCTCTGGAAACACCATATATTTT
CDR3: CASGASSGNTIYF

D: TRBD1
size: NA
J: TRBJ2-7
V: TRBV25-1
DNA: TGTGCCAGCAGTGAGAAACAGGGGCGACCCTACGAGCAGTACTTC
CDR3: CASSEKQGRPYEQYF

D: TRBD1
size: NA
J: TRBJ2-7
V: TRBV10-3
DNA: TGTGCCATCAGTAGGGACAGTATCTCCTACGAGCAGTACTTC
CDR3: CAISRDSISYEQYF

D: NA
size: many
J: TRBJ2-5
V: TRBV30
DNA: TGTGCCTGGAGAGAAAAAGAGACCCAGTACTTC
CDR3: CAWREKETQYF

D: TRBD1
size: many
J: TRBJ2-1
V: TRBV7-6
DNA: TGTGCCAGCAGCTTAGTCGTGGCAGGGGGTAGCAGACACAATGAGCAGTTCTTC
CDR3: CASSLVVAGGSRHNEQFF

D: NA
size: NA
J: TRBJ1-4
V: TRBV6-7
DNA: TGTGCCAGCAGGCTTGGGACTGAAAAACTGTTTTTT
CDR3: CASRLGTEKLFF

D: TRBD1
size: few
J: TRBJ2-5
V: TRBV15
DNA: TGTGCCACCGCTAGACAGGGGTCAGAGACCCAGTACTTC
CDR3: CATARQGSETQYF

D: NA
size: NA
J: TRBJ2-2
V: TRBV28
DNA: TGTGCCAGCAGAGGACAGCGACTTAACACCGGGGAGCTGTTTTTT
CDR3: CASRGQRLNTGELFF

D: NA
size: NA
J: TRBJ2-1
V: TRBV7-9
DNA: TGTGCCAGCAGCCCCTGGGGGGATTCGACAAACAATGAGCAGTTCTTC
CDR3: CASSPWGDSTNNEQFF

D: TRBD1
size: many
J: TRBJ2-7
V: TRBV30
DNA: TGTGCCTGGAGTTCGCAGACAGGGGGAAGGGAGCAGTACTTC
CDR3: CAWSSQTGGREQYF

D: TRBD2
size: NA
J: TRBJ2-3
V: TRBV5-1
DNA: TGCGCCAGCAGCTTGTTTACTAGCGGGGGGAAAAGCACAGATACGCAGTATTTT
CDR3: CASSLFTSGGKSTDTQYF

D: NA
size: many
J: TRBJ1-1
V: TRBV5-1
DNA: TGCGCCAGCAGCCCCGTGGACGGATCGAACACTGAAGCTTTCTTT
CDR3: CASSPVDGSNTEAFF

D: TRBD2
size: NA
J: TRBJ2-1
V: TRBV4-1
DNA: TGCGCCAGCAGCCAGGACCTAGCGGGGATCTTCAATGAGCAGTTCTTC
CDR3: CASSQDLAGIFNEQFF

D: TRBD2
size: many
J: TRBJ2-5
V: TRBV7-2
DNA: TGTGCCAGCAGCTCCCACCCAGCGGGAGTAGGAGAGACCCAGTACTTC
CDR3: CASSSHPAGVGETQYF

D: NA
size: many
J: TRBJ2-1
V: TRBV24-1
DNA: TGTGCCACCAGTGATCATCGGGCCCCTGAAAATGAGCAGTTCTTC
CDR3: CATSDHRAPENEQFF

D: TRBD2
size: few
J: TRBJ2-1
V: TRBV15
DNA: TGTGCCACCAGTAAAGGGGTTAGCGGGCGTTACAATGAGCAGTTCTTC
CDR3: CATSKGVSGRYNEQFF

D: NA
size: few
J: TRBJ2-3
V: TRBV10-3
DNA: TGTGCCACCGCTTTTCGGGCAGCTACAGATACGCAGTATTTT
CDR3: CATAFRAATDTQYF

D: TRBD2
size: NA
J: TRBJ2-3
V: TRBV9
DNA: TGTGCCAGCAGCCCTGCCCTGACTAGCGGATCTAGCACAGATACGCAGTATTTT
CDR3: CASSPALTSGSSTDTQYF

D: TRBD2
size: many
J: TRBJ2-3
V: TRBV29-1
DNA: TGCAGCGTTGACGCTAGCGGGAGTTGGGATACGCAGTATTTT
CDR3: CSVDASGSWDTQYF

D: NA
size: once
J: TRBJ1-1
V: TRBV7-8
DNA: TGTGCCAGCAGCACCTGGGAAGGGGGAAGCACTGAAGCTTTCTTT
CDR3: CASSTWEGGSTEAFF

D: TRBD2
size: many
J: TRBJ2-3
V: TRBV7-8
DNA: TGTGCCAGCAGCTTAATTGGGACTATCTCTAGCACAGATACGCAGTATTTT
CDR3: CASSLIGTISSTDTQYF